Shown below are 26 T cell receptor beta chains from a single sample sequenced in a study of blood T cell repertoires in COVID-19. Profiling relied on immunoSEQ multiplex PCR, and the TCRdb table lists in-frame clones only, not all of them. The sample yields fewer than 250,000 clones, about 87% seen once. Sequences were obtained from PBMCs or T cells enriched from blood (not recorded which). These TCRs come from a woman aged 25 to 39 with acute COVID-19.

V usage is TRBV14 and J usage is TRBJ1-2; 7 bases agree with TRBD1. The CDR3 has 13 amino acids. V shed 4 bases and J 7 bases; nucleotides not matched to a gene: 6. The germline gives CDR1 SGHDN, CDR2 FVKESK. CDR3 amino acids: CASSRDREAGYTF. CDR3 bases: TGTGCCAGCAGCCGCGACAGGGAGGCTGGCTACACCTTC. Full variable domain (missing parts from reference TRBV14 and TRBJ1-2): EAGVTQFPSHSVIEKGQTVTLRCDPISGHDNLYWYRRVMGKEIKFLLHFVKESKQDESGMPNNRFLAERTGGTYSTLKVQPAELEDSGVYFCASSRDREAGYTFGSGTRLTVV.

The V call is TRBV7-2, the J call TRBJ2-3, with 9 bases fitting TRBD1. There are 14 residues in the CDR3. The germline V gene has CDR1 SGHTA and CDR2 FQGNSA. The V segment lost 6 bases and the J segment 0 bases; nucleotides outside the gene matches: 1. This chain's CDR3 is CASSGTGSTDTQYF. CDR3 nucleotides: TGTGCCAGCAGTGGGACAGGGAGCACAGATACGCAGTATTTT. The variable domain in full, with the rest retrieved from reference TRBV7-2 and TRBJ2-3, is GAGVSQSPSNKVTEKGKDVELRCDPISGHTALYWYRQSLGQGLEFLIYFQGNSAPDKSGLPSDRFSAERTGGSVSTLTIQRTQQEDSAVYLCASSGTGSTDTQYFGPGTRLTVL.

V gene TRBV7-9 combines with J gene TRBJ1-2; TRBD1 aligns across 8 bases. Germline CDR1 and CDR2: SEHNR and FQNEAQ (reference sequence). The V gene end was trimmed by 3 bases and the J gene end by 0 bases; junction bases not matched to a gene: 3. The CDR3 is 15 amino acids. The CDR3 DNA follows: TGTGCCAGCAGCTTTGGACAGGGCTCTAACTATGGCTACACCTTC. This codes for CASSFGQGSNYGYTF.

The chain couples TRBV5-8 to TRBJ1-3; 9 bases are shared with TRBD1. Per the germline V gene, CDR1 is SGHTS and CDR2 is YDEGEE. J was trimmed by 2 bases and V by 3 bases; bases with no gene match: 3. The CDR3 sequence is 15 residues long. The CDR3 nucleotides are TGTGCCAGCAGCTGGGGACAGGGACCTGGAAACACCATATATTTT. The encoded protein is CASSWGQGPGNTIYF.

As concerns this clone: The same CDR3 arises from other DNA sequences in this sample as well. The CDR3 DNA follows: TGTGCCAGCTCACCAAGGACAGGGACGAACACTGAAGCTTTCTTT. It specifies CASSPRTGTNTEAFF. The chain joins TRBV18 to TRBJ1-1, with 8 bases fitting TRBD1. This CDR3 is built from 15 residues. V lost 2 bases to trimming and J lost 1 base; unmatched junction nucleotides: 3. CDR1 is KGHSH, CDR2 LQKENI, per germline.

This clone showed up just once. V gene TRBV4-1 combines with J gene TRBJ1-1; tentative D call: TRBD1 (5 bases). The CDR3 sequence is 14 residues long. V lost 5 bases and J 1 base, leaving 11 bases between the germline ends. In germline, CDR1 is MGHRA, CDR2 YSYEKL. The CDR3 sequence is CASSTQGWNTEAFF. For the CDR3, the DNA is TGCGCCAGCAGCACCCAGGGTTGGAACACTGAAGCTTTCTTT.

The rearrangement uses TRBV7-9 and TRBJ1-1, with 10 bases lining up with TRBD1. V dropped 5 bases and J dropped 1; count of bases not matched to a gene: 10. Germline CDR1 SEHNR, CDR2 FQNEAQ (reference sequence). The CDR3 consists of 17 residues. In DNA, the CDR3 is TGTGCCAGCAGCACCTACGGGACAGGGGTTGGGAACACTGAAGCTTTCTTT. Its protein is CASSTYGTGVGNTEAFF.

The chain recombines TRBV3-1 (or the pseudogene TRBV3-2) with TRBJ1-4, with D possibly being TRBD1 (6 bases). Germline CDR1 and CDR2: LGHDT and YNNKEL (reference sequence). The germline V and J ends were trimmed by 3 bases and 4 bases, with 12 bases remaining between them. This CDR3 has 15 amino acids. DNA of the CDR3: TGTGCCAGCAGCCAGACAGGCGAGCTTAATGAAAAACTGTTTTTT. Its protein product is CASSQTGELNEKLFF.

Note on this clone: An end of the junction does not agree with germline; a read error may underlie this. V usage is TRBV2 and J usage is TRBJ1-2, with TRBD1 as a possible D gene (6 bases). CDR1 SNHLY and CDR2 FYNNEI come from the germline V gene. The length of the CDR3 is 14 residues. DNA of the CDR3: TGTGCCAGCAGGGAAGGGGGGGTTGGCTATGGCTACACCTTC. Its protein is CASREGGVGYGYTF. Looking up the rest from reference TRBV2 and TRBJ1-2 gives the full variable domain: EPEVTQTPSHQVTQMGQEVILRCVPISNHLYFYWYRQILGQKVEFLVSFYNNEISEKSEIFDDQFSVERPDGSNFTLKIRSTKLEDSAMYFCASREGGVGYGYTFGSGTRLTVV.

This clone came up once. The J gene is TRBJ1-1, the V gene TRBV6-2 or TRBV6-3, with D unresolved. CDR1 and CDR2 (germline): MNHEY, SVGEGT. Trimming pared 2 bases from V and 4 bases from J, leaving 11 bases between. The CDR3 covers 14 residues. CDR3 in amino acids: CASSYEGRGTEAFF. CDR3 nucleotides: TGTGCCAGCAGTTACGAGGGCCGGGGCACTGAAGCTTTCTTT.

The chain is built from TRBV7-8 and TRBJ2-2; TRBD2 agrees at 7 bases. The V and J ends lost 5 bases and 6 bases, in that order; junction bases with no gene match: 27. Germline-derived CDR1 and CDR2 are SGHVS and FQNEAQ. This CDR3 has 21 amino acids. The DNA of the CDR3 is TGTGCCAGCAGCAAACAGCAGCTTAGGGTTAGAAGCGGGGATTCGCCCGGGGAGCTGTTTTTT. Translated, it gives CASSKQQLRVRSGDSPGELFF.

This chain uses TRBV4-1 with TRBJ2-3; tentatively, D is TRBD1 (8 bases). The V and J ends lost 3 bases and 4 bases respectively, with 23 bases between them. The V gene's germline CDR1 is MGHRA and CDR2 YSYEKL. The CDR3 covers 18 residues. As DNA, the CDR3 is TGCGCCAGCAGCCATCGGGGGGCCGGGACAGGATTTGCAGATACGCAGTATTTT. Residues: CASSHRGAGTGFADTQYF.

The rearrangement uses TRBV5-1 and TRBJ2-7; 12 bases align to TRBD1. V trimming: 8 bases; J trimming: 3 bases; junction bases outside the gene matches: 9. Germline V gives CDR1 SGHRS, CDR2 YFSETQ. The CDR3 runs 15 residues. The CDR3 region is CASGLGTGGLYEQYF. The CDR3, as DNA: TGCGCCAGTGGCTTGGGGACAGGGGGCCTCTACGAGCAGTACTTC.

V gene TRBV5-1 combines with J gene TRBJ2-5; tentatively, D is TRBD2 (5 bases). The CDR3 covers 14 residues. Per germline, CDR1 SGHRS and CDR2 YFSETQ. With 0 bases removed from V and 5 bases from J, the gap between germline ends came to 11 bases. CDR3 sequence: CASSLAQSGETQYF. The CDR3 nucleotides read TGCGCCAGCAGCTTGGCACAGTCGGGGGAGACCCAGTACTTC.

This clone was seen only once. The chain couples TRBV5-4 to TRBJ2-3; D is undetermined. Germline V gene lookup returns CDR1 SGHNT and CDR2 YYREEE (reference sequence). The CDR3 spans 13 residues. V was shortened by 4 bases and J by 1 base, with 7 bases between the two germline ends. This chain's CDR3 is CASSTGGTDTQYF. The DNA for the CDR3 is TGTGCCAGCAGCACGGGTGGCACAGATACGCAGTATTTT.

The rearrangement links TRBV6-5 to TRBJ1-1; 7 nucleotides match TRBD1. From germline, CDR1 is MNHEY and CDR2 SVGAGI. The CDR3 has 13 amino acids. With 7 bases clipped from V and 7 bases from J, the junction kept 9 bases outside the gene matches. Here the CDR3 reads CASIEVWDSEAFF. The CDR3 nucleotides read TGTGCCAGCATCGAAGTCTGGGACAGTGAAGCTTTCTTT.

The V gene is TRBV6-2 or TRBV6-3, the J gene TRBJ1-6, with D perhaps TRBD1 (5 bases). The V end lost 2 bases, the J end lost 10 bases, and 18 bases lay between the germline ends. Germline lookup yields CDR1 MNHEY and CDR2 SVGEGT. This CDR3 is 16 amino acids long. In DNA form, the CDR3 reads TGTGCCAGCAGTTACACTCGGGCAGGACACGGATCACCCCTCCACTTT. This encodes CASSYTRAGHGSPLHF.

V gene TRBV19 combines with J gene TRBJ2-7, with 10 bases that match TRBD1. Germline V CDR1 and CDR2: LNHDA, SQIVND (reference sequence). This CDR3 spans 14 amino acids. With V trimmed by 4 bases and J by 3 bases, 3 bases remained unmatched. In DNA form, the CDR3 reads TGTGCCAGTAGTACCCGGACAGGGGGCTACGAGCAGTACTTC. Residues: CASSTRTGGYEQYF. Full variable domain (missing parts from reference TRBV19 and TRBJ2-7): DGGITQSPKYLFRKEGQNVTLSCEQNLNHDAMYWYRQDPGQGLRLIYYSQIVNDFQKGDIAEGYSVSREKKESFPLTVTSAQKNPTAFYLCASSTRTGGYEQYFGPGTRLTVT.

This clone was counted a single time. The CDR3 spells CASSQDGPEWYGYTF. DNA for the CDR3: TGCGCCAGCAGCCAAGATGGCCCAGAATGGTATGGCTACACCTTC. The chain uses TRBV4-3 and TRBJ1-2, with no clear D. Trimming cost V 0 bases and J 5 bases, with 13 bases left between them. Germline V lookup: CDR1 LGHNA, CDR2 YSLEER. The CDR3 spans 15 residues.

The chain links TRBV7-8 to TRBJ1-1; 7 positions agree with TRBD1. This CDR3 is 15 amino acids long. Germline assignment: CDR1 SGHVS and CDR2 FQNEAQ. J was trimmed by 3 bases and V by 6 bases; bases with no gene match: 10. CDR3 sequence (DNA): TGTGCCAGCAGGAATAAGACAGGGACCGACACTGAAGCTTTCTTT. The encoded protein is CASRNKTGTDTEAFF.

The CDR3 sequence: CAWSVLRGGRNMNTEAFF. CDR3 DNA sequence: TGTGCCTGGAGTGTACTCCGGGGGGGTCGAAACATGAACACTGAAGCTTTCTTT. The rearrangement uses TRBV30 and TRBJ1-1, with D possibly TRBD1 on 5 matching bases. The germline gives CDR1 GTSNPN, CDR2 SVGIG (reference sequence). The CDR3 sequence is 18 residues long. Deletions cut 0 bases from V and 0 bases from J, with 20 bases between.

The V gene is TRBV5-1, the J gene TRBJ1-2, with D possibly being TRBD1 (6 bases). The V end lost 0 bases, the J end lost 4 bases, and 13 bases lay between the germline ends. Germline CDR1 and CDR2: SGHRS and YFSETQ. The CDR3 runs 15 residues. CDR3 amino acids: CASSLGDTAFYGYTF. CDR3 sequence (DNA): TGCGCCAGCAGCTTGGGGGACACAGCTTTCTATGGCTACACCTTC.

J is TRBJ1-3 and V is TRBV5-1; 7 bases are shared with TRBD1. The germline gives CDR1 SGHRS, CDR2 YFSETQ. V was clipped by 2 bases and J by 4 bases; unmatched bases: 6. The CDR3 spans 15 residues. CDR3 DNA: TGCGCCAGCAGCTTCGGAACAGGGGACGGAAACACCATATATTTT. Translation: CASSFGTGDGNTIYF.

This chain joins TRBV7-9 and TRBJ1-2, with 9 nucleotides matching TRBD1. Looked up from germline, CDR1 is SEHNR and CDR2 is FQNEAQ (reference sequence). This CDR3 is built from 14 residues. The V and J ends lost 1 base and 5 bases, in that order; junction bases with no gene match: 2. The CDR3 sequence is CASSLDGTGYGYTF. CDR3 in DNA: TGTGCCAGCAGCTTAGACGGGACAGGGTATGGCTACACCTTC.

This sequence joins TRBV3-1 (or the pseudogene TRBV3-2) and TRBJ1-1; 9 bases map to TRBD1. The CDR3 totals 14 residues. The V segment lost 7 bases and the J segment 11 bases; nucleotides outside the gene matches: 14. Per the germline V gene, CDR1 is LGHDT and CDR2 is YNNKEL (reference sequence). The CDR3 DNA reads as TGTGCCAGCACCTTCGGACAGGGGACCTCAGGGGCTTTCTTT. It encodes CASTFGQGTSGAFF.

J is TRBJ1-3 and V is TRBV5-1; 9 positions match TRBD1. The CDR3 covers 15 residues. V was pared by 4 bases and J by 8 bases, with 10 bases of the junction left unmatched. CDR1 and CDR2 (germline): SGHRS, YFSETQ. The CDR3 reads CASSPPGQGIHTIYF. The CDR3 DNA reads TGCGCCAGCAGCCCTCCGGGACAGGGTATTCACACCATATATTTT.